This TCR beta chain comes out of a study of spatial heterogeneity in lung cancer. Every individual TCR cDNA molecule carried its own unique molecular identifier, which allowed correction of PCR and sequencing errors. TCRdb re-called the 5' RACE reads through MiXCR, storing one row per CDR3 protein. This sample has around 92,000 distinct CDR3 sequences, with roughly 12% found just once. Noted time point: sample taken at primary tumor resection. Donors were some 72 untreated early-stage non-small cell lung cancer patients. Material: PBMCs, obtained at surgery. The TCR originated in a male donor with early-stage non-small cell lung cancer.

The CDR3 is CASSRATGSPLHF. Here the CDR3 DNA reads TGTGCCAGCAGCCGGGCAACGGGCTCACCCCTCCACTTT. The chain carries TRBV28 and TRBJ1-6; D unclear. The CDR3 extends over 13 amino acids. Trimming pared 6 bases from V and 10 bases from J, leaving 13 bases between. Germline V gene lookup returns CDR1 MDHEN and CDR2 SYDVKM.